What follows describes a single T cell receptor (beta chain). Trimming shortened V by 0 bases and J by 6 bases, and 8 bases separated the two germline ends. Germline values: CDR1 LNHDA, CDR2 SQIVND (reference sequence). This CDR3 is built from 13 residues. TCR beta sequencing was performed on blood CD8+ and CD4+ T cells. The multiple sclerosis control group consisted of treatment-naive patients whose relapsing-remitting disease, which was either stable or active, fulfilled revised McDonald criteria. This record belongs to a study of CD8 T cells in Susac syndrome. With random hexamers, reverse transcription was performed on about 0.5 to 1 ug of RNA. TCRdb itself ran the immunoSEQ multiplex PCR reads through MiXCR, one entry per CDR3 protein. The profile shows roughly 330,000 distinct CDR3 sequences, about 91% of them singletons.

This clonotype was obtained from a human donor with multiple sclerosis. The sample comprised CD4+ T cells from PBMCs. V is TRBV19 and J is TRBJ1-1; D gene unclear. CDR3 amino acids: CASSIDLGPEAFF. The CDR3 DNA is TGTGCCAGTAGTATAGATCTTGGGCCTGAAGCTTTCTTT.